A single T cell receptor (beta chain) is shown here with its context. Per germline, CDR1 SNHLY and CDR2 FYNNEI. The CDR3 extends over 15 amino acids. The V and J ends lost 3 bases and 1 base respectively, with 10 bases between them. The sample belongs to a study of cytomegalovirus exposure and HLA in healthy donors. The PCR used 60 Vbeta and 13 Jbeta primers. Method: immunoSEQ multiplex PCR; TCRdb's copy keeps in-frame clones and lacks some. The data show roughly 71,000 clones, about 74% seen once. This TCR derives from a human donor in good health. The sample taken for sequencing was PBMCs. The chain employs TRBV2 and TRBJ1-5; D possibly corresponds to TRBD1 (5 bases). CDR3 sequence reads: CASSERDGSNQPQHF. DNA for the CDR3: TGTGCCAGCAGTGAGCGGGACGGAAGCAATCAGCCCCAGCATTTT.